This TCR beta chain was sequenced in a study of blood T cell repertoires in COVID-19. Study-wide background: Acute and convalescent COVID-19 specimens originated in the United States, Italy and Spain.

TCRdb's copy holds only in-frame clones and misses some; the assay was immunoSEQ multiplex PCR. The data hold 120,000 to 150,000 clones, with about 80% observed a single time. This TCR derives from a human donor in a cohort sampled during active COVID-19. Material: peripheral blood.

The CDR3 DNA reads TGTGCCAGCAGCTCCGGACGGGACATAACCTACGAGCAGTACTTC. Translated: CASSSGRDITYEQYF. The chain joins TRBV7-9 to TRBJ2-7, with D possibly being TRBD1 (6 bases). Per the germline V gene, CDR1 is SEHNR and CDR2 is FQNEAQ (reference sequence). This CDR3 is 15 amino acids long. Trimming cost V 4 bases and J 2 bases, with 15 bases left between them.